The source of this T cell receptor (beta chain) is a study of identifying expanded T cells in peripheral blood (dated by TCRdb to the late 2010s). Regarding the study in general: Four technical replicates, made by sequencing separate aliquots from the same pool of genomic DNA, were compared pairwise.

No immune events such as infections were documented for the healthy donors during the collection period. To calibrate time-dependent variance in a beta-binomial model of T-cell clone differential abundance, blood repertoires from healthy donors were used as a training cohort. The training cohort comprised about ten healthy donors, 3 female and 7 male. An age range of roughly 25 to 65 years, with an average of about 39 years, was recorded for the donors. Whole blood was collected from each healthy donor at three time points spaced roughly two weeks apart and obtained from a commercial supplier. Genomic DNA was extracted from unsorted whole blood for immunosequencing. Turning to this clone: The antigen this receptor binds is unknown. The input lacks base qualities; no much larger clone sits a single base away.

General study outcomes and caveats: The binomial model flagged approximately 1.2 differentially abundant clones between technical replicates but roughly 15 over around two weeks and about 19 over about four weeks. Both the number of clones called differentially abundant and the false-positive rate were significantly reduced by the beta-binomial model across all healthy-donor time intervals. For all healthy donors, the variance in clone template counts between two-week samples rose significantly as total template count increased. The authors expected biological variance in healthy repertoires might increase further over much longer intervals such as months to years.

The CDR3 runs 16 amino acids, cysteine and phenylalanine included. The retained sequence is limited to the CDR3, 48 bases, with the frame set at the first base. V loses 0 bases, J loses 4 bases, and the germline ends lie 13 bases apart. The germline V gene (reference sequence) yields SEHNR for CDR1 and FQNEAQ for CDR2. TCRbeta CDR3 regions were profiled by bias-controlled multiplex PCR amplification of genomic DNA with the immunoSEQ Assay. The study's processing was this. The absolute abundance of each unique TCRbeta CDR3 region was quantified after sequences were collapsed and filtered. Two models were used to test differential abundance: a binomial model (Fisher-equivalent) and a beta-binomial model that adds time-dependent variance fitted from healthy donors. Clones with fewer than 5 combined templates were removed, and differential abundance was called for clones with a Benjamini-Hochberg FDR below 0.01. Beta-binomial variance was modeled as a function of total template count across the two samples using the form v = (b*log(k)+a)^2. TCRdb limited this immuneACCESS table to in-frame rearrangements with V and J called. A share of clones is missing; checked studies link under half to unresolved V genes, and the rest is unexplained. V and J calls and clone size are copied from that table; D and trimming were computed from the DNA. Counted in this sample were 50,000 to 75,000 clones; approximately 80% of them appeared once. The top ten constitute 17% of the sample.

The chain joins TRBV7-9 to TRBJ1-3, with no reliable assignment of the D segment. Sequencing was done on a sample of blood. The TCR was taken from a person aged 18 to 70 in good health. CDR3 sequence: CASSLATATSGNTIYF. The sequence in DNA is TGTGCCAGCAGCTTAGCGACGGCCACCTCGGGAAACACCATATATTTT.